These 17 T cell receptor beta chains were all obtained from the same sample, sequenced in a study of T cell repertoires in cytomegalovirus infection. TCRdb passed the reads through MiXCR, listing each CDR3 protein once. The sample comprises 450,000 to 550,000 distinct CDR3 sequences, approximately 42% of which are singletons, and 35% to 50% rests with the top ten. No cognate antigen is known for these TCRs. Material: cultured PBMCs, obtained from culture after CMV antigen stimulation. The receptors were gathered from a human donor in good health (CMV status not recorded). Some clones in this sample may be carry-over from other donors' samples.

The chain employs TRBV24-1 and TRBJ1-3, with no clear D. CDR3 length: 13 amino acids. V shed 12 bases and J shed 2 bases, with 13 bases lying between them. Germline-derived CDR1 and CDR2 are KGHDR and SFDVKD. The CDR3 sequence: CAAPPAPGNTIYF. In nucleotides, the CDR3 is TGTGCCGCTCCGCCCGCGCCTGGAAACACCATATATTTT.

The chain carries TRBV2 and TRBJ1-1; D uncertain. CDR1 is SNHLY, CDR2 FYNNEI, per germline. The length of the CDR3 is 12 residues. Trimming took 3 bases from V and 6 from J, leaving 8 bases between them. CDR3 nucleotide sequence: TGTGCCAGCAGTGACGATAGAGCTGAAGCTTTCTTT. Its translation is CASSDDRAEAFF.

The rearrangement joins TRBV7-9 to TRBJ2-7; 8 bases map to TRBD1. The germline V gene encodes CDR1 SEHNR and CDR2 FQNEAQ (reference sequence). Trimming at V came to 8 bases and at J to 4 bases, leaving 4 bases not matched to a gene. The CDR3 loop spans 12 amino acids. The CDR3 sequence is CASAGQGYEQYF. The CDR3 bases are TGTGCCAGCGCCGGACAGGGTTACGAGCAGTACTTC.

The CDR3 nucleotides are TGTGCCAGCAACAAGGGGCGGCCGAACACCGGGGAGCTGTTTTTT. Protein sequence: CASNKGRPNTGELFF. V is TRBV6-2 or TRBV6-3 and J is TRBJ2-2; maybe TRBD1 (5 bases). The germline V and J ends were trimmed by 7 bases and 0 bases, with 12 bases remaining between them. The CDR3 contains 15 residues. From germline, CDR1 is MNHEY and CDR2 SVGEGT.

CDR3 loop: CASSYSTRADTQYF. CDR3 nucleotide sequence: TGTGCCAGCAGTTACTCGACCAGGGCAGATACGCAGTATTTT. The rearrangement uses TRBV6-5 and TRBJ2-3, with D perhaps TRBD1 (5 bases). V lost 0 bases, J lost 4 bases, and 8 bases lay in between. Germline V lookup: CDR1 MNHEY, CDR2 SVGAGI. This CDR3 region has 14 residues.

The CDR3 coding sequence is TGTGCCAGCAAACCGGAACAGTTAAGGGGCGGGGAGCTGTTTTTT. Its translation: CASKPEQLRGGELFF. V and J are TRBV7-6 and TRBJ2-2; a possible D gene is TRBD1 (5 bases). The CDR3 contains 15 residues. CDR1 is SGHVS, CDR2 FNYEAQ, per germline. V lost 7 bases and J 7 bases, leaving 19 bases between the germline ends.

In this sample, this clonotype turned up a few times. The V call is TRBV6-2 or TRBV6-3, the J call TRBJ2-7; a possible D gene is TRBD2 (5 bases). Germline V CDR1 and CDR2: MNHEY, SVGEGT. CDR3 length: 15 amino acids. The V and J ends lost 5 bases and 6 bases respectively, with 20 bases between them. CDR3: CASSRSGRRLGEQYF. CDR3 DNA: TGTGCCAGCAGTCGATCGGGGAGACGTTTGGGCGAGCAGTACTTC.

Notes on this clonotype: Relative to the germline gene, one junction end is altered; a read error may explain this. The DNA for the CDR3 is TGTGCCAGCAGTTCTAGGAGGGATCCATCCTACGAGCAGTGCTTC. Residues: CASSSRRDPSYEQCF. V is TRBV28 and J is TRBJ2-7; TRBD2 might be the D (6 bases). The CDR3 runs 15 residues. In germline, CDR1 is MDHEN, CDR2 SYDVKM.

The chain links TRBV10-3 to TRBJ2-1; D might be TRBD1 (6 bases). The CDR3 extends over 13 amino acids. The germline CDR1 and CDR2 sequences are ENHRY and SYGVKD. V was clipped by 6 bases and J by 5 bases, with 11 bases between them. CDR3: CAISGTLNNEQFF. Written as DNA, the CDR3 is TGTGCCATCAGCGGGACACTTAACAATGAGCAGTTCTTC.

This rearrangement joins TRBV10-1 to TRBJ2-3; 8 bases are a match to TRBD2. The V and J ends lost 3 bases and 2 bases, in that order; junction bases with no gene match: 7. Germline lookup yields CDR1 WNHNN and CDR2 SYGVQD (reference sequence). The CDR3 runs 16 residues. The CDR3 protein is CASSDPGSGTTDTQYF. CDR3 in DNA: TGCGCCAGCAGTGACCCGGGTAGCGGGACCACAGATACGCAGTATTTT.

The V and J genes are TRBV7-2 and TRBJ1-1; the D is unclear. Trimming pared 5 bases from V and 11 bases from J, leaving 18 bases between. Per the germline V gene, CDR1 is SGHTA and CDR2 is FQGNSA. The CDR3 totals 13 residues. CDR3 sequence reads: CASSPILMRRAFF. For the CDR3, the DNA is TGTGCCAGCAGCCCAATCTTGATGCGGCGGGCTTTCTTT.

The chain has TRBV6-1 and TRBJ1-2, with a weak D call TRBD1 (5 bases). Germline assignment: CDR1 MNHNS and CDR2 SASEGT. V was clipped by 8 bases and J by 3 bases, with 19 bases between them. This CDR3 comprises 15 residues. CDR3 sequence reads: CASDISPGTDYGYTF. The CDR3 bases are TGTGCCAGCGACATCTCCCCCGGGACGGACTATGGCTACACCTTC.

This clonotype appeared once. The CDR3 DNA is TGTGCCAGCAGCGCGCCAGGCGGGACTTATGGCTACACCTTC. The encoded protein is CASSAPGGTYGYTF. This sequence joins TRBV7-9 and TRBJ1-2; a weak D match, TRBD1 (5 bases). Germline CDR1 SEHNR, CDR2 FQNEAQ (reference sequence). The CDR3 loop spans 14 amino acids. The ends were cut back, 5 bases at V and 5 bases at J, with 15 bases in the middle. Together with reference TRBV7-9 and TRBJ1-2, the CDR3 gives the full variable domain: DTGVSQNPRHKITKRGQNVTFRCDPISEHNRLYWYRQTLGQGPEFLTYFQNEAQLEKSRLLSDRFSAERPKGSFSTLEIQRTEQGDSAMYLCASSAPGGTYGYTFGSGTRLTVV.

This rearrangement joins TRBV7-2 to TRBJ2-3; 8 bases align to TRBD2. Germline V CDR1 and CDR2: SGHTA, FQGNSA. Germline trimming cut 2 bases from V and 0 bases from J; bases unmatched to any gene: 4. This CDR3 comprises 16 residues. CDR3 in amino acids: CASSLFASGSTDTQYF. DNA of the CDR3: TGTGCCAGCAGCTTATTCGCTAGCGGGAGCACAGATACGCAGTATTTT.

The rearrangement joins TRBV19 to TRBJ1-2, with no clear D. The CDR3 extends over 15 amino acids. Germline V lookup: CDR1 LNHDA, CDR2 SQIVND (reference sequence). V lost 7 bases to trimming and J lost 0 bases, with 15 bases between them. The CDR3 nucleotides are TGTGCCAGTACCAGGTCCGAGATCCCTAACTATGGCTACACCTTC. This encodes CASTRSEIPNYGYTF. Based on the CDR3 plus reference TRBV19 and TRBJ1-2, the full variable domain is DGGITQSPKYLFRKEGQNVTLSCEQNLNHDAMYWYRQDPGQGLRLIYYSQIVNDFQKGDIAEGYSVSREKKESFPLTVTSAQKNPTAFYLCASTRSEIPNYGYTFGSGTRLTVV.

A few counts support this clonotype. The V gene is TRBV10-3, the J gene TRBJ2-1; 8 bases fit TRBD1. With V trimmed by 4 bases and J by 2 bases, 4 bases remained unmatched. The CDR3 is 15 amino acids. The germline V gene has CDR1 ENHRY and CDR2 SYGVKD. This CDR3 reads CAISVRTGPYNEQFF. As DNA, the CDR3 is TGTGCCATCAGTGTTAGGACAGGGCCCTACAATGAGCAGTTCTTC.

The chain joins TRBV6-5 to TRBJ2-7; maybe TRBD1 (6 bases). Germline loops: CDR1 MNHEY, CDR2 SVGAGI. V was trimmed by 6 bases and J by 0 bases, leaving 12 bases between them. The CDR3 has 14 amino acids. This CDR3 is CASSLTGFSYEQYF. The CDR3 DNA reads as TGTGCCAGCAGCTTGACAGGTTTCTCCTACGAGCAGTACTTC.